This TCR beta chain is from a study of chemoradiotherapy in HPV16-positive cancers. Profiled with immunoSEQ multiplex PCR; TCRdb holds only in-frame clones, not every one. The table lists about 68,000 clones, more than 70% of them singletons. The sequence was collected from a human donor with HPV-associated anogenital cancer. Sample: blood, taken from a patient who underwent chemoradiotherapy.

The CDR3 loop is CASSVKQEGTEAFF. The CDR3 DNA reads as TGTGCCAGCAGCGTAAAACAGGAGGGCACTGAAGCTTTCTTT. The chain has TRBV9 and TRBJ1-1, with D perhaps matching TRBD1 (5 bases). The CDR3 spans 14 residues. V was clipped by 1 base and J by 4 bases, with 11 bases between them. Germline V gives CDR1 SGDLS, CDR2 YYNGEE. The whole variable domain, filled in from reference TRBV9 and TRBJ1-1, reads DSGVTQTPKHLITATGQRVTLRCSPRSGDLSVYWYQQSLDQGLQFLIQYYNGEERAKGNILERFSAQQFPDLHSELNLSSLELGDSALYFCASSVKQEGTEAFFGQGTRLTVV.